Described below is a single TCR beta chain sequence and its context. The data are from a study of blood T cell repertoires in COVID-19. About the study: T cells, B-cell-depleted T cells, or PBMCs provided the cDNA or gDNA that served as material.

The junction had 5 bases not matched to a gene; V was cut back by 2 bases and J by 2 bases. Germline loops: CDR1 GTSNPN, CDR2 SVGIG (reference sequence). The CDR3 has 14 amino acids. In the study's own analysis: Quantification of nucleated cells was approximated via reference gene primer amplification. Some clones are missing from TCRdb's copy, which holds only in-frame ones; the method was immunoSEQ multiplex PCR. V and J calls and clone size are given by that table; D and trimming were obtained from the DNA. This sample carries 150,000 to 200,000 clones, 80% to 90% of them seen once, and the ten largest clones take more than 7.5%.

The clonotype comes from a man aged 45-65 years with active or convalescent COVID-19. Sequenced: peripheral blood. The rearrangement links TRBV30 to TRBJ1-1; 7 bases are a match to TRBD1. The CDR3 coding sequence is TGTGCCTGGAGTTGGGTAGGGGGCAACACTGAAGCTTTCTTT. Its translation is CAWSWVGGNTEAFF.